The source of this T cell receptor (beta chain) is a study of blood T cell repertoires in COVID-19. Study information: Collection of acute and convalescent COVID-19 samples took place in the United States, Italy and Spain. T cells, B-cell-depleted T cells, or PBMCs supplied cDNA or gDNA.

Participant age was roughly 18 to 90 years, and participants resided in fewer than 30 US areas. The study assigned cohorts using participant-reported clinical history. The protocol was immunoSEQ multiplex PCR, while the TCRdb copy is restricted to in-frame clones and leaves out a portion. The sample shows some 220,000 clones, roughly 85% of them seen only once. Trimming stripped 10 bases from V and 6 bases from J, with 18 bases between. The CDR3 totals 14 residues. Germline V CDR1 and CDR2: MGHRA, YSYEKL. The sample taken for sequencing was PBMCs or T cells enriched from blood (not recorded which). This sequence originates from a woman between 40 and 55 years old with acute COVID-19. The chain carries TRBV4-1 and TRBJ2-2; no clear D gene. The CDR3 DNA is TGCGCCACCAATAGTGTCGGAGTCTCCGGGGAGCTGTTTTTT. Protein product: CATNSVGVSGELFF.